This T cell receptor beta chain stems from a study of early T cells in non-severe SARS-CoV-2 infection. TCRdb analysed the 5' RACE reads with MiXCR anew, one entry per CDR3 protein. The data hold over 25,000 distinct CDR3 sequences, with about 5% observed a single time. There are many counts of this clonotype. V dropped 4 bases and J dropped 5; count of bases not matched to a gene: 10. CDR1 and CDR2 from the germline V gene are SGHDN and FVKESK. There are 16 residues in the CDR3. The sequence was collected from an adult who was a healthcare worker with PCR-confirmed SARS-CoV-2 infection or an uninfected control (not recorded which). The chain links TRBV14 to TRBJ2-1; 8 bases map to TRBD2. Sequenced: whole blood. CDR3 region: CASSPRAGERNNEQFF. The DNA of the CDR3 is TGTGCCAGCAGCCCCCGAGCGGGAGAGAGGAACAATGAGCAGTTCTTC. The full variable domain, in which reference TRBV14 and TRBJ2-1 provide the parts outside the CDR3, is EAGVTQFPSHSVIEKGQTVTLRCDPISGHDNLYWYRRVMGKEIKFLLHFVKESKQDESGMPNNRFLAERTGGTYSTLKVQPAELEDSGVYFCASSPRAGERNNEQFFGPGTRLTVL.